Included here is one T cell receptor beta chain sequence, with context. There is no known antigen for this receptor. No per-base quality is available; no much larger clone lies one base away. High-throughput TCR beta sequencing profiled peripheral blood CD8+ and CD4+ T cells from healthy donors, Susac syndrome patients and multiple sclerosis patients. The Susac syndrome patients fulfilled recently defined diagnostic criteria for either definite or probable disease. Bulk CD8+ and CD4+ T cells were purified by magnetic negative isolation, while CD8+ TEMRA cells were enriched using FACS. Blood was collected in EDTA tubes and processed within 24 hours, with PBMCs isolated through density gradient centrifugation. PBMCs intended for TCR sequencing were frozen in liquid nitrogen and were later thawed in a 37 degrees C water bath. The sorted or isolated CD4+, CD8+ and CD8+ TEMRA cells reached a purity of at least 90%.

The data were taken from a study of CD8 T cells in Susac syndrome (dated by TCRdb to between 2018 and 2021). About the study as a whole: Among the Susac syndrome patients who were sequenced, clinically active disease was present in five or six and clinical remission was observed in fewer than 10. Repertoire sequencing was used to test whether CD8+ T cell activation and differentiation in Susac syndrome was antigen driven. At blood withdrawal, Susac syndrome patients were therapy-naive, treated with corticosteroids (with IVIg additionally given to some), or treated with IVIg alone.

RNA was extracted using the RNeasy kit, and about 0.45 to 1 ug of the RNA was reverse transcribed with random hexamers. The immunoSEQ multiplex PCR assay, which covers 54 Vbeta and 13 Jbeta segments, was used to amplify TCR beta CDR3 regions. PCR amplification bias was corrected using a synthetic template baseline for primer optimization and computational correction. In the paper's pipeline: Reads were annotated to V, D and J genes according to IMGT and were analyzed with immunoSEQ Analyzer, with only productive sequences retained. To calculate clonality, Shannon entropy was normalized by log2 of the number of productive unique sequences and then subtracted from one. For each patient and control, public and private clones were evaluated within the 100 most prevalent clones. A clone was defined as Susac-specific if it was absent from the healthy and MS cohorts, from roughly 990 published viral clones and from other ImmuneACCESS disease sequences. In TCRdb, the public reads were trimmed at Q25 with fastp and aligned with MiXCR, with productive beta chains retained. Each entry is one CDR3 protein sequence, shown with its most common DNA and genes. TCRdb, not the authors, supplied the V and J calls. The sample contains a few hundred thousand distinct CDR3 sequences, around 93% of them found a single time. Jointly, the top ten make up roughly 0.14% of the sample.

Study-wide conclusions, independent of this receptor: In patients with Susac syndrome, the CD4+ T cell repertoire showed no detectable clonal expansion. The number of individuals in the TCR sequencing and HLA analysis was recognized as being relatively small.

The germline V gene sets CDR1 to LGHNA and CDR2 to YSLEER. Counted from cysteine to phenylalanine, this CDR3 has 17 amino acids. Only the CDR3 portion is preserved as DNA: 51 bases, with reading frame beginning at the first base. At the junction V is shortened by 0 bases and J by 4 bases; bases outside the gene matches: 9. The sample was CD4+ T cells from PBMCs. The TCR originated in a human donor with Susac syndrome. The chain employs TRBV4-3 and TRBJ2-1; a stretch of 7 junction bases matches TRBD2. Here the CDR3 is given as CASSQDDAAGVYNEQFF. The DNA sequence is TGCGCCAGCAGCCAAGATGATGCGGCGGGGGTTTACAATGAGCAGTTCTTC.